Listed here are 30 T cell receptor beta chains from one sample, sequenced in a study of shared clonotypes between healthy human individuals. The assay was immunoSEQ multiplex PCR, and TCRdb's table has in-frame clones only and misses some. This sample has about 480,000 clones; about three quarters occur once, and the top ten carry approximately 13%. Sequenced: PBMCs. These receptors were collected from a woman aged 40 to 49 in good health. Some clones in this sample may be carry-over from other donors' samples.

The rearrangement joins TRBV19 to TRBJ2-2; D not resolved. V lost 5 bases and J lost 4, with 11 bases in between. The CDR3 totals 14 residues. The germline gives CDR1 LNHDA, CDR2 SQIVND (reference sequence). CDR3 protein: CASSPRHPTGELFF. DNA of the CDR3: TGTGCCAGTAGTCCGCGACACCCCACCGGGGAGCTGTTTTTT. The entire variable domain, with the rest obtained from reference TRBV19 and TRBJ2-2, is as follows: DGGITQSPKYLFRKEGQNVTLSCEQNLNHDAMYWYRQDPGQGLRLIYYSQIVNDFQKGDIAEGYSVSREKKESFPLTVTSAQKNPTAFYLCASSPRHPTGELFFGEGSRLTVL.

The rearrangement links TRBV4-1 to TRBJ1-1; perhaps TRBD1 as D (6 bases). CDR3 length equals 16 residues. The germline V gene has CDR1 MGHRA and CDR2 YSYEKL. Trimming took off 1 base at V and 1 base at J, with 13 bases between the two ends. The CDR3 protein is CASSQARGGTNTEAFF. CDR3 bases: TGCGCCAGCAGCCAAGCAAGGGGGGGTACGAACACTGAAGCTTTCTTT.

This clone was detected once. The V gene is TRBV28, the J gene TRBJ2-7; a possible D gene is TRBD1 (6 bases). From germline, CDR1 is MDHEN and CDR2 SYDVKM. This CDR3 contains 14 residues. V was trimmed by 4 bases and J by 3 bases, leaving 13 bases between them. This CDR3 reads CASSSEGHRYEQYF. The CDR3 DNA reads TGTGCCAGCAGTTCCGAGGGACATCGCTACGAGCAGTACTTC.

A word on this clone: The same CDR3 also results from other DNA sequences found in this sample. CDR3 sequence: CASSPRLAGSTDTQYF. CDR3 DNA: TGCGCCAGCAGCCCCCGACTAGCGGGTTCCACAGATACGCAGTATTTT. V is TRBV5-1 and J is TRBJ2-3, with 10 bases that match TRBD2. V was clipped by 4 bases and J by 2 bases; unmatched bases: 7. The CDR3 length is 16 residues. Germline-derived CDR1 and CDR2 are SGHRS and YFSETQ. Drawing the rest from reference TRBV5-1 and TRBJ2-3, the complete variable domain is KAGVTQTPRYLIKTRGQQVTLSCSPISGHRSVSWYQQTPGQGLQFLFEYFSETQRNKGNFPGRFSGRQFSNSRSEMNVSTLELGDSALYLCASSPRLAGSTDTQYFGPGTRLTVL.

On this clone: Different DNA sequences within this sample yield the same CDR3. This chain connects TRBV7-2 to TRBJ2-7, with D perhaps assigned TRBD1 or TRBD2 (5 bases each). Germline CDR1 SGHTA, CDR2 FQGNSA. The V end lost 6 bases, the J end lost 0 bases, and 12 bases lay between the germline ends. The CDR3 spans 14 residues. The CDR3 loop reads CASSSRDGSYEQYF. CDR3 sequence (DNA): TGTGCCAGCAGTTCCCGGGACGGCTCCTACGAGCAGTACTTC.

The chain recombines TRBV5-1 with TRBJ2-1, with 9 nucleotides matching TRBD2. With 4 bases clipped from V and 7 bases from J, the junction kept 12 bases outside the gene matches. This CDR3 comprises 16 residues. Germline V lookup: CDR1 SGHRS, CDR2 YFSETQ. CDR3 in DNA: TGCGCCAGCAGCCCTGGTGGCCTAGCGGGACTGAATGAGCAGTTCTTC. It is translated as CASSPGGLAGLNEQFF.

This clone was detected ten times or more. V and J are TRBV21-1 and TRBJ2-7; the table names TRBD2, a call not compared with the DNA. TRBV21-1 is tagged as a pseudogene. The CDR3 extends over 15 amino acids. The CDR3 here is CASSSLSIEGRGVNF. The CDR3 nucleotides read TGTGCCAGCAGCAGCCTTAGCATTGAGGGGAGGGGGGTAAACTTC.

The rearrangement uses TRBV5-1 and TRBJ2-1, with 14 bases fitting TRBD2. With 3 bases clipped from V and 10 bases from J, the junction kept 6 bases outside the gene matches. Germline CDR1 and CDR2: SGHRS and YFSETQ. The CDR3 contains 15 residues. CDR3 bases: TGCGCCAGCAGCTCGGGACTAGCGGGAGCGGGGGAGCAGTTCTTC. Amino acid sequence: CASSSGLAGAGEQFF.

The chain has TRBV16 and TRBJ1-1; D is unclear. Trimming pared 0 bases from V and 4 bases from J, leaving 21 bases between. Germline V lookup: CDR1 KGHSY, CDR2 FQNENV. The CDR3 has 18 amino acids. CDR3 bases: TGTGCCAGCAGCCAATCGATCCATCTGGGGTTGATAGGCACTGAAGCTTTCTTT. Translating gives CASSQSIHLGLIGTEAFF.

The V call is TRBV7-9, the J call TRBJ1-4; possibly TRBD1 for D (6 bases). V was clipped by 1 base and J by 5 bases, with 14 bases between them. CDR1 and CDR2 (germline): SEHNR, FQNEAQ (reference sequence). CDR3 length: 16 amino acids. The CDR3 spells CASSLGGIGGNEKLFF. CDR3 nucleotide sequence: TGTGCCAGCAGCTTAGGTGGTATAGGGGGGAATGAAAAACTGTTTTTT.

The chain uses TRBV19 and TRBJ2-5, with D possibly being TRBD1 (6 bases). The J call is in doubt because the DNA end fits TRBJ2-7 better. This CDR3 is built from 15 residues. Germline V gene lookup returns CDR1 LNHDA and CDR2 SQIVND (reference sequence). DNA for the CDR3: TGTGCCAGTACTCCGCAGGCAGGGGTTATCTACGAGCAGTACTTC. This encodes CASTPQAGVIYEQYF.

This chain uses TRBV4-1 with TRBJ2-7, with 7 positions matching TRBD1. The CDR3 is 15 residues long. CDR1 and CDR2 (germline): MGHRA, YSYEKL. J lost 3 bases, V lost 1 base, and 6 bases had no gene match. The CDR3 region is CASSQAGTEGYEQYF. CDR3 DNA sequence: TGCGCCAGCAGCCAAGCGGGGACAGAGGGCTACGAGCAGTACTTC.

This chain uses TRBV9 with TRBJ1-4; D is possibly TRBD1 (5 bases). Germline-derived CDR1 and CDR2 are SGDLS and YYNGEE. The V end was cut by 4 bases, the J end by 7 bases, with 20 bases between. The CDR3 spans 16 residues. For the CDR3, the DNA is TGTGCCAGCAGCTCCCAACAGGCGGGGACCGGTGAAAAACTGTTTTTT. As protein: CASSSQQAGTGEKLFF.

The chain couples TRBV19 to TRBJ2-7, with 9 bases matching TRBD1. J was trimmed by 6 bases and V by 6 bases; bases with no gene match: 9. This CDR3 has 14 residues. CDR1 is LNHDA, CDR2 SQIVND, per germline (reference sequence). The CDR3 protein is CASRSGTGYGEQYF. The CDR3 nucleotides read TGTGCCAGTAGATCCGGGACAGGGTATGGCGAGCAGTACTTC. Using reference TRBV19 and TRBJ2-7 for the parts outside the CDR3, the full variable domain is DGGITQSPKYLFRKEGQNVTLSCEQNLNHDAMYWYRQDPGQGLRLIYYSQIVNDFQKGDIAEGYSVSREKKESFPLTVTSAQKNPTAFYLCASRSGTGYGEQYFGPGTRLTVT.

This clone was counted many times. The V call is TRBV28, the J call TRBJ1-1; D perhaps matches TRBD1 (5 bases). This CDR3 is built from 16 residues. V lost 1 base to trimming and J lost 3 bases, with 15 bases between them. Per the germline V gene, CDR1 is MDHEN and CDR2 is SYDVKM. The CDR3 is CASSLYPRVRDTEAFF. In DNA form, the CDR3 reads TGTGCCAGCAGTTTATACCCCAGGGTTAGGGACACTGAAGCTTTCTTT. The full variable domain, its missing parts supplied by reference TRBV28 and TRBJ1-1, is DVKVTQSSRYLVKRTGEKVFLECVQDMDHENMFWYRQDPGLGLRLIYFSYDVKMKEKGDIPEGYSVSREKKERFSLILESASTNQTSMYLCASSLYPRVRDTEAFFGQGTRLTVV.

The chain combines TRBV12-2 with TRBJ2-7. TRBV12-2 counts as a pseudogene. The CDR3 consists of 9 residues. The CDR3 nucleotides are TGTGCAAGTCGGCACGAGCAGTACTTC. Its translation is CASRHEQYF.

The chain carries TRBV28 and TRBJ1-1; 7 nucleotides match TRBD1. The CDR3 has 12 amino acids. Germline CDR1 is MDHEN and CDR2 is SYDVKM. V trimming: 5 bases; J trimming: 8 bases; junction bases outside the gene matches: 5. CDR3 in amino acids: CASSTSDREAFF. CDR3 in DNA: TGTGCCAGCAGTACCTCGGACAGGGAAGCTTTCTTT.

Notes on this clone: The junction and the germline gene differ at one end; a read error may be behind it. The rearrangement joins TRBV2 to TRBJ2-5; a weak D match, TRBD2 (6 bases). Per the germline V gene, CDR1 is SNHLY and CDR2 is FYNNEI. CDR3 length: 11 amino acids. The CDR3 nucleotides read TGTGCCAGCACGTCGGGAGAGGCCCAGTACTTC. It translates to CASTSGEAQYF.

V and J are TRBV28 and TRBJ1-5; possible D gene TRBD1, 5 bases. Trimming removed 0 bases from V and 11 bases from J, with 20 bases in between. The V gene's germline CDR1 is MDHEN and CDR2 SYDVKM. The CDR3 runs 16 residues. CDR3 in amino acids: CASSLWSGRERGAQHF. The DNA for the CDR3 is TGTGCCAGCAGTTTATGGAGTGGGCGGGAGAGAGGGGCCCAGCATTTT.

The V gene is TRBV5-1, the J gene TRBJ2-5, with unresolved D. The CDR3 is 16 amino acids. The ends were cut back, 1 base at V and 2 bases at J, with 15 bases in the middle. CDR1 is SGHRS and CDR2 is YFSETQ in the germline V gene. Written as DNA, the CDR3 is TGCGCCAGCAGCTTGTTAGTGGACCCAGAGCAAGAGACCCAGTACTTC. Translated: CASSLLVDPEQETQYF.

To note about this clone: Other DNA sequences from this sample encode an identical CDR3 as well. The genes are TRBV6-5 and TRBJ1-2; no clear D. The germline CDR1 and CDR2 sequences are MNHEY and SVGAGI. V was clipped by 0 bases and J by 5 bases, with 4 bases between them. The CDR3 extends over 12 amino acids. In nucleotides, the CDR3 is TGTGCCAGCAGTTACTCGGGATATGGCTACACCTTC. Its protein product is CASSYSGYGYTF.

The chain uses TRBV30 and TRBJ2-1; 7 bases fit TRBD2. The V gene end was trimmed by 1 base and the J gene end by 4 bases; junction bases not matched to a gene: 7. The CDR3 spans 15 residues. CDR1 and CDR2 from the germline V gene are GTSNPN and SVGIG (reference sequence). Here the CDR3 reads CAWSGVSGNYNEQFF. The CDR3 nucleotides are TGTGCCTGGAGTGGGGTGAGCGGGAATTACAATGAGCAGTTCTTC.

The rearrangement uses TRBV28 and TRBJ1-1, with D possibly being TRBD1 (6 bases). The V and J ends lost 8 bases and 5 bases respectively, with 12 bases between them. This CDR3 contains 12 residues. The germline V gene has CDR1 MDHEN and CDR2 SYDVKM. The CDR3 coding sequence is TGTGCCAGCCGGAAGGGGGGTACTGAAGCTTTCTTT. It codes for CASRKGGTEAFF.

The chain links TRBV11-2 to TRBJ2-1, with D uncertain. The ends were cut back, 7 bases at V and 0 bases at J, with 10 bases in the middle. The CDR3 runs 14 residues. CDR1 is SGHAT, CDR2 FQNNGV, per germline. CDR3 in amino acids: CASTPGGSYNEQFF. In DNA, the CDR3 is TGTGCCAGCACCCCTGGCGGCTCCTACAATGAGCAGTTCTTC.

This rearrangement joins TRBV7-2 to TRBJ2-1, with D unresolved. V was pared by 0 bases and J by 5 bases, with 2 bases between. The CDR3 runs 12 residues. Germline V gene data show CDR1 as SGHTA and CDR2 as FQGNSA. DNA for the CDR3: TGTGCCAGCAGCTTAGCCCACAATGAGCAGTTCTTC. Translation gives CASSLAHNEQFF.

The V and J genes are TRBV29-1 and TRBJ2-3, with a weak D call TRBD1 (5 bases). Germline V gene lookup returns CDR1 SQVTM and CDR2 ANQGSEA. Trimming shortened V by 7 bases and J by 6 bases, and 8 bases separated the two germline ends. This CDR3 contains 10 residues. The CDR3 loop reads CSAGHDTQYF. DNA for the CDR3: TGCAGCGCCGGACATGATACGCAGTATTTT.

The chain couples TRBV7-9 to TRBJ2-7; tentatively, D is TRBD1 (6 bases). The CDR3 is 14 residues long. Trimming took 1 base from V and 6 from J, leaving 13 bases between them. CDR1 and CDR2 (germline): SEHNR, FQNEAQ (reference sequence). CDR3 residues: CASSLEGRGSEQYF. DNA for the CDR3: TGTGCCAGCAGCTTAGAGGGCAGGGGTTCCGAGCAGTACTTC.

This clone was picked up one time. The rearrangement links TRBV9 to TRBJ2-5, with TRBD2 as a possible D gene (5 bases). Germline-derived CDR1 and CDR2 are SGDLS and YYNGEE. V dropped 5 bases and J dropped 7 bases, with 15 bases sitting between them. The CDR3 contains 13 residues. The chain's CDR3 is CASSPSAGGTQYF. CDR3 DNA: TGTGCCAGCAGTCCCTCGGCGGGTGGGACCCAGTACTTC.

A few counts support this clone. V usage is TRBV28 and J usage is TRBJ2-2; 8 nucleotides match TRBD1. Trimming took 7 bases from V and 4 from J; bases not matched to a gene: 5. Looked up from germline, CDR1 is MDHEN and CDR2 is SYDVKM. This CDR3 has 14 amino acids. CDR3 bases: TGTGCCAGCAAGACAGGGGAGACCACCGGGGAGCTGTTTTTT. Translating it yields CASKTGETTGELFF.

This clone showed up just a few times. The chain is built from TRBV10-3 and TRBJ1-1; tentative D call: TRBD1 (5 bases). Trimming cost V 10 bases and J 0 bases, with 15 bases left between them. Looked up from germline, CDR1 is ENHRY and CDR2 is SYGVKD. This CDR3 spans 14 amino acids. CDR3 DNA: TGTGCCACTACACCCCCAGGGCTGAACACTGAAGCTTTCTTT. It is translated as CATTPPGLNTEAFF.